This entry describes one T cell receptor beta chain. These data are taken from a study of T-cell reconstitution after alpha-beta-depleted transplantation in children. It was with unique molecular identifiers that the TCRbeta library was prepared. TCRdb reprocessed the PCR reads with MiXCR, giving one entry per CDR3 protein. The table lists 85,000 to 120,000 distinct CDR3 sequences, approximately 8% of them singletons. Germline loops: CDR1 MNHEY, CDR2 SVGAGI. The CDR3 length is 13 residues. V lost 1 base, J lost 7 bases, and 5 bases lay in between. Sequencing used PBMCs, obtained before TCRalphabeta/CD19-depleted stem cell transplant. V and J are TRBV6-5 and TRBJ1-6; D gene uncertain. The receptor was isolated from a boy between 2 and 15 years old with acute lymphoblastic leukemia, due to receive a stem cell transplant. CDR3 loop: CASSYYGNSPLHF. The CDR3, as DNA: TGTGCCAGCAGTTACTACGGGAATTCACCCCTCCACTTT.